The table lists the clone carrying this TCR beta chain with a few counts. Its antigen remains unknown. TCRdb passed the 5' RACE reads through MiXCR, listing each CDR3 protein once. The repertoire holds 300,000 to 400,000 distinct CDR3 sequences, with roughly 6.1% as singletons. This record belongs to a study of T cells after yellow fever vaccination. About the study: Some fractions had low cell numbers, and these were prepared with SMART-Seq v4 Ultra Low Input. Notes on the study in general: CD4 and CD8 compartments shared a small share of clonotypes, likely from convergent recombination.

The germline V gene has CDR1 DFQATT and CDR2 SNEGSKA (reference sequence). V shed 4 bases, J shed 4 bases, and the junction held 19 bases outside the gene matches. The CDR3 consists of 17 residues. This sequence was found in a man aged 30-40 years who received the YFV17D yellow fever vaccine. J is TRBJ2-7 and V is TRBV20-1; 7 positions agree with TRBD2. The sequencing here drew on PBMCs, taken 5 days after the yellow fever booster vaccination. The CDR3 sequence is CSAMVDSGIVVGYEQYF. The CDR3 DNA sequence: TGCAGTGCTATGGTAGACAGCGGGATAGTTGTGGGTTACGAGCAGTACTTC.